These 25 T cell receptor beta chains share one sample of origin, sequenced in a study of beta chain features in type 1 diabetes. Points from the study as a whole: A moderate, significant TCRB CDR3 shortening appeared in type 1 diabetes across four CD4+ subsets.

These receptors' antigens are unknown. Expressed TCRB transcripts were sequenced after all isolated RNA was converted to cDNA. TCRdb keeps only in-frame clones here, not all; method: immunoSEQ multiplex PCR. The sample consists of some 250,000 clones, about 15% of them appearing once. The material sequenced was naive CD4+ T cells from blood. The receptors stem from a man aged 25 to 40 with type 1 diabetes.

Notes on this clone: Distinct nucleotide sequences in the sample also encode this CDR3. The CDR3 protein is CASSSGLAGNEQFF. The CDR3 DNA reads as TGTGCCAGCAGCTCCGGACTAGCTGGGAATGAGCAGTTCTTC. The chain employs TRBV11-2 and TRBJ2-1, with 8 nucleotides matching TRBD2. The ends lost 4 bases at V and 7 bases at J; junction bases unmatched: 6. The CDR3 consists of 14 residues. Germline loops: CDR1 SGHAT, CDR2 FQNNGV.

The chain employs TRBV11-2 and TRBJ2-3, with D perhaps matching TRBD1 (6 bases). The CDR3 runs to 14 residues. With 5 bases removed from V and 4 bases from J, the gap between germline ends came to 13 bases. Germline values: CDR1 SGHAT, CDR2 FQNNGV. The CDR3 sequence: CASSHRVGPDTQYF. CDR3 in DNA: TGTGCCAGCAGCCACAGGGTTGGCCCAGATACGCAGTATTTT.

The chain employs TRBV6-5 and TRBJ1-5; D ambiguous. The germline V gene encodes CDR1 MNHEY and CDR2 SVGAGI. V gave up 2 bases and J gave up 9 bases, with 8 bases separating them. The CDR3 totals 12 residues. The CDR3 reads CASSYLNGPQHF. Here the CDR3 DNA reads TGTGCCAGCAGTTACCTAAATGGGCCCCAGCATTTT.

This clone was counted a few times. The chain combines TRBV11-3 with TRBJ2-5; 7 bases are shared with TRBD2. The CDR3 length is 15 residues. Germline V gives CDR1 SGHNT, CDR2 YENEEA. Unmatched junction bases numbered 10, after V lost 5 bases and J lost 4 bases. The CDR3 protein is CASSPNARGTETQYF. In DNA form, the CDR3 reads TGTGCCAGCAGCCCGAACGCGCGGGGGACAGAGACCCAGTACTTC. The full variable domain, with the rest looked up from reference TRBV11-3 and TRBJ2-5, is EAGVVQSPRYKIIEKKQPVAFWCNPISGHNTLYWYLQNLGQGPELLIRYENEEAVDDSQLPKDRFSAERLKGVDSTLKIQPAELGDSAVYLCASSPNARGTETQYFGPGTRLLVL.

DNA for the CDR3: TGTGCCAGCTCACACGGGACTAGCGGGACCGTTGAGCAGTTCTTC. Protein product: CASSHGTSGTVEQFF. The chain carries TRBV18 and TRBJ2-1, with 13 positions matching TRBD2. The CDR3 contains 15 residues. After removal of 4 bases from V and 9 bases from J, the junction contained 6 bases not matched to a gene. The germline V gene has CDR1 KGHSH and CDR2 LQKENI.

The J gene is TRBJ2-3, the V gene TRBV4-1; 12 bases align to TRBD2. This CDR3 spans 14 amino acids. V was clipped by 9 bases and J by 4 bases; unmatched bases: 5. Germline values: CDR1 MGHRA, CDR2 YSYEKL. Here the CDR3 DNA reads TGCGCCAGTGGACTAGCGGGGTGGCCAGATACGCAGTATTTT. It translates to CASGLAGWPDTQYF.

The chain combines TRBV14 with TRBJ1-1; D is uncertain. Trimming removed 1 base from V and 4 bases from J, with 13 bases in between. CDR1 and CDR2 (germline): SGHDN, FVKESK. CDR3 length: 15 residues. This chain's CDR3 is CASSQVPVRGTEAFF. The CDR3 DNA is TGTGCCAGCAGCCAAGTGCCCGTGCGGGGCACTGAAGCTTTCTTT.

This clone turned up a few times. This chain's CDR3 is CASSVSTGGVEKETQYF. The CDR3, as DNA: TGCGCCAGCAGCGTTTCAACAGGGGGTGTGGAAAAAGAGACCCAGTACTTC. The chain carries TRBV5-1 and TRBJ2-5; TRBD1 matches at 8 bases. Looked up from germline, CDR1 is SGHRS and CDR2 is YFSETQ. This CDR3 has 17 residues. V lost 4 bases, J lost 3 bases, and 14 bases stayed unmatched.

The CDR3 reads CASSQVTSAQETQYF. CDR3 coding DNA: TGCGCCAGCAGCCAAGTGACTAGCGCCCAAGAGACCCAGTACTTC. V gene TRBV4-1 combines with J gene TRBJ2-5; 8 bases align to TRBD2. Trimming removed 1 base from V and 1 base from J; junction bases left unmatched: 2. Germline values: CDR1 MGHRA, CDR2 YSYEKL. The CDR3 totals 15 residues.

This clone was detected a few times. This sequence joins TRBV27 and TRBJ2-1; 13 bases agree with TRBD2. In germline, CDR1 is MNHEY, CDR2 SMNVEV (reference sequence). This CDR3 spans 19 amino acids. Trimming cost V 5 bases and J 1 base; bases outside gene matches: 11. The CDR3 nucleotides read TGTGCCAGCAGTCCAGAGGGAAGGACTAGCGGGAGATCCTACAATGAGCAGTTCTTC. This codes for CASSPEGRTSGRSYNEQFF.

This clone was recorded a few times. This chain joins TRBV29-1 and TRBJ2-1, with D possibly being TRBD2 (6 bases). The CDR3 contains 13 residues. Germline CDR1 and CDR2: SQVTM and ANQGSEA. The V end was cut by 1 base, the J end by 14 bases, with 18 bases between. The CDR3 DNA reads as TGCAGCGTTGAAGTGGCCCGGGACTCGACAAAGTTCTTC. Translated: CSVEVARDSTKFF.

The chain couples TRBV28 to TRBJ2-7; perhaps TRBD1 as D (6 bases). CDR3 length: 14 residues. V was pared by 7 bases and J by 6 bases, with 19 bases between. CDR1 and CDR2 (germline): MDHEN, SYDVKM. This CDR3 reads CASTRGDNGGEQYF. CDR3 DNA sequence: TGTGCCAGCACCCGAGGGGACAATGGAGGCGAGCAGTACTTC.

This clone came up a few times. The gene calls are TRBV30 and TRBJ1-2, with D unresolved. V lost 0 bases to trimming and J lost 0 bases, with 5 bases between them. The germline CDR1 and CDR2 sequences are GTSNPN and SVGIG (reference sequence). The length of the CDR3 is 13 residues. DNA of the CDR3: TGTGCCTGGAGTGTGAACACTAACTATGGCTACACCTTC. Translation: CAWSVNTNYGYTF.

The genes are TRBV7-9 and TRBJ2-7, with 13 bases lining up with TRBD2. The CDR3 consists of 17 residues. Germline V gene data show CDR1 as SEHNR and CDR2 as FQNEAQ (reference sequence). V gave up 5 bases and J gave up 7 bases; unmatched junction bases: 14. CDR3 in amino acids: CASSQTPGTSGVGEQYF. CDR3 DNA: TGTGCCAGCAGCCAAACCCCCGGGACTAGCGGGGTAGGAGAGCAGTACTTC.

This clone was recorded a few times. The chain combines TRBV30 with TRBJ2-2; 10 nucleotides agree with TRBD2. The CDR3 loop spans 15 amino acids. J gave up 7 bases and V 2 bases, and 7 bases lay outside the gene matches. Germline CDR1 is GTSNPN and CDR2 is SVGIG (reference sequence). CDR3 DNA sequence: TGTGCCTGGAGTCCGGTAGCGGGGGGAATCGGGGAGCTGTTTTTT. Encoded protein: CAWSPVAGGIGELFF. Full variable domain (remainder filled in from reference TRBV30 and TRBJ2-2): SQTIHQWPATLVQPVGSPLSLECTVEGTSNPNLYWYRQAAGRGLQLLFYSVGIGQISSEVPQNLSASRPQDRQFILSSKKLLLSDSGFYLCAWSPVAGGIGELFFGEGSRLTVL.

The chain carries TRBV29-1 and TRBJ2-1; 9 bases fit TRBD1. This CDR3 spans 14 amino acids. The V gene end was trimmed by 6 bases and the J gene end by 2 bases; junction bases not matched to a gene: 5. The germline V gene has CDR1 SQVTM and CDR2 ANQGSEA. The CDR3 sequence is CSVGQGSTYNEQFF. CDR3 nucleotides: TGCAGCGTGGGACAGGGATCGACCTACAATGAGCAGTTCTTC.

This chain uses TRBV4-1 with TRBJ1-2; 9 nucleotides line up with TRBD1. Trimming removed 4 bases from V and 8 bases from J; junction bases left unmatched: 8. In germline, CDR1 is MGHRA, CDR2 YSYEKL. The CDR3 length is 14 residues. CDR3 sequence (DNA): TGCGCCAGCAGCCCGGACAGGGGAGAAAGGGGCTACACCTTC. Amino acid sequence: CASSPDRGERGYTF.

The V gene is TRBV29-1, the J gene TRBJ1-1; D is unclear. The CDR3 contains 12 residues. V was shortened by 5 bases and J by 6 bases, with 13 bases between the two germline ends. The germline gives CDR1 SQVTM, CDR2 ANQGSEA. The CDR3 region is CSVITGDAEAFF. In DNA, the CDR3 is TGCAGCGTTATTACCGGGGATGCTGAAGCTTTCTTT.

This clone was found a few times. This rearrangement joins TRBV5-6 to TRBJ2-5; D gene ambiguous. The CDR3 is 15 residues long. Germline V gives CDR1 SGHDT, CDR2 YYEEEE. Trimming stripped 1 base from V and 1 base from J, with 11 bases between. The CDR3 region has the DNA TGTGCCAGCAGCTTGTGGGCCGTGTCCCAAGAGACCCAGTACTTC. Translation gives CASSLWAVSQETQYF.

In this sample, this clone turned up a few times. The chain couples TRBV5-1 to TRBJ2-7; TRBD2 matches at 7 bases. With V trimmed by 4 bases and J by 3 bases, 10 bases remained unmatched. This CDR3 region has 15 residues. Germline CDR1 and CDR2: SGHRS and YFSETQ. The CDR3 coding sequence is TGCGCCAGCAGCCCAAGGGAGGGAGGAGGCTACGAGCAGTACTTC. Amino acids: CASSPREGGGYEQYF.

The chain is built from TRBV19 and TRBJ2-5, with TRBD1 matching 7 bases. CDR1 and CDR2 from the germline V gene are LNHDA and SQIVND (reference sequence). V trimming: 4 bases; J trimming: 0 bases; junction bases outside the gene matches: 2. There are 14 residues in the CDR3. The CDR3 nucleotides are TGTGCCAGTAGTAGGGGACAGTACCAAGAGACCCAGTACTTC. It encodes CASSRGQYQETQYF.

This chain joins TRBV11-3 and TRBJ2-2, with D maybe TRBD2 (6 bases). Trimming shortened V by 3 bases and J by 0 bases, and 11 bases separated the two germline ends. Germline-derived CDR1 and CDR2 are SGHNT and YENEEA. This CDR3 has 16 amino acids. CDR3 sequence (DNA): TGTGCCAGCAGCTTGGACGGGAGCGCGAACACCGGGGAGCTGTTTTTT. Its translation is CASSLDGSANTGELFF.

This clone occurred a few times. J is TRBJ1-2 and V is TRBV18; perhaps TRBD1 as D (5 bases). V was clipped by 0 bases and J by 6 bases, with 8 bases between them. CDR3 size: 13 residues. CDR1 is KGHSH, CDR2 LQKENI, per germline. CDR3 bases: TGTGCCAGCTCACCACCGACAGATGATGGCTACACCTTC. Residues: CASSPPTDDGYTF.

DNA of the CDR3: TGTGCCTGGAGTGTAACTAGCGGGGGCAATGAGCAGTTCTTC. Translating gives CAWSVTSGGNEQFF. This chain joins TRBV30 and TRBJ2-1, with TRBD2 matching over 11 bases. Germline V gene data show CDR1 as GTSNPN and CDR2 as SVGIG (reference sequence). This CDR3 is built from 14 residues. The J segment lost 6 bases and the V segment lost 0 bases, leaving 1 base of the junction unmatched.

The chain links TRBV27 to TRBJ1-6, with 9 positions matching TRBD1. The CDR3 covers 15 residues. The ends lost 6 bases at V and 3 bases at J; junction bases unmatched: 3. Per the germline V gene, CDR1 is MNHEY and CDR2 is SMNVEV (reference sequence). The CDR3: CASRATGGYNSPLHF. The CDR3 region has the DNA TGTGCCAGCAGAGCGACAGGGGGCTATAATTCACCCCTCCACTTT.